This TCR beta chain derives from a study of shared clonotypes between healthy human individuals. Sequencing was performed with immunoSEQ multiplex PCR; in TCRdb, only in-frame clones are kept and a portion is missing. The top ten hold roughly 13% of the sample, which has about 490,000 clones, approximately 80% seen once. Germline assignment: CDR1 LGHNA and CDR2 YSLEER. The CDR3 is made up of 15 amino acids. The V end lost 4 bases, the J end lost 0 bases, and 7 bases lay between the germline ends. The sequenced sample consisted of PBMCs. This chain connects TRBV4-3 to TRBJ2-6; D is ambiguous. The sequence came from a woman between 40 and 50 years old in good health. Some clones in this sample may be carry-over from other donors' samples. This CDR3 reads CASSLTVSGANVLTF. As DNA, the CDR3 is TGCGCCAGCAGCCTTACAGTCTCTGGGGCCAACGTCCTGACTTTC.